This entry concerns a single TCR beta chain. What it binds is not known. The sample originates from a study of cytomegalovirus exposure and HLA in healthy donors. From germline, CDR1 is SQVTM and CDR2 ANQGSEA. CDR3 length: 12 residues. V dropped 4 bases and J dropped 4 bases, with 8 bases sitting between them. Assay used: immunoSEQ multiplex PCR; TCRdb lists only in-frame clones, some missing. This table holds about 120,000 clones, around 95% found once. Study-level findings and limits: The TCR clusters that emerged in the first cohort tended, a later analysis found, to co-occur in the approximately 130 validation repertoires. Most TCR sequences were seen very rarely across donors, but some public TCRs occurred in many.

The chain joins TRBV29-1 to TRBJ2-1, with D perhaps TRBD1 (5 bases). The clonotype was recovered from a man aged 18 to 30 in good health and CMV-seronegative. Source material: PBMCs. The CDR3 nucleotides read TGCAGCGTTGTCAGGGTATACAATGAGCAGTTCTTC. Protein sequence: CSVVRVYNEQFF.